The 28 T cell receptor beta chains in this list originate from one sample, sequenced in a study of regulatory T cells in long-lasting Graves disease. HTBI primers from iRepertoire and Arm-PCR of CDR3 regions yielded the TCR beta libraries. Using its own MiXCR run on the multiplex PCR reads, TCRdb lists one record per CDR3 protein. The table has 400,000 or so distinct CDR3 sequences, around a quarter seen once. Time point in this sample: persistent/refractory GD, antithyroid drugs over 5 years with positive TRAb. From RNA extracted from PBMCs, the TCR library was made. Sequences were derived from peripheral blood mononuclear cells (PBMCs), sampled when the disease was refractory, from a patient treated with antithyroid drugs. The receptor set was obtained from a female donor with Graves disease.

This clonotype was recorded at least ten times. The chain combines TRBV12-3 or TRBV12-4 with TRBJ1-4, with a weak D call TRBD1 (6 bases). CDR3 length equals 14 residues. V lost 3 bases to trimming and J lost 8 bases, with 13 bases between them. The CDR3 is CASSFATGGEKLFF. The CDR3 DNA sequence: TGTGCCAGCAGTTTCGCTACGGGGGGCGAAAAACTGTTTTTT.

J is TRBJ2-7 and V is TRBV6-1; no firm D call. There are 13 residues in the CDR3. V lost 4 bases, J lost 3 bases, and 10 bases lay in between. CDR1 and CDR2 (germline): MNHNS, SASEGT. The CDR3 sequence is CASSAQEYYEQYF. As DNA, the CDR3 is TGTGCCAGCAGTGCTCAGGAATACTACGAGCAGTACTTC.

This clonotype has a handful of counts. This rearrangement joins TRBV19 to TRBJ2-7; TRBD1 agrees at 9 bases. The germline gives CDR1 LNHDA, CDR2 SQIVND (reference sequence). CDR3 size: 14 residues. V gave up 6 bases and J gave up 5 bases; unmatched junction bases: 8. The CDR3 nucleotides read TGTGCCAGTAGCGGACAGGGGTCCGTCGACGAGCAGTACTTC. It translates to CASSGQGSVDEQYF.

The rearrangement links TRBV27 to TRBJ1-5, with D uncertain. Germline V gene lookup returns CDR1 MNHEY and CDR2 SMNVEV (reference sequence). V lost 4 bases and J lost 3, with 10 bases in between. CDR3 size: 14 residues. The chain's CDR3 is CASSSKQYNQPQHF. CDR3 coding DNA: TGTGCCAGCAGTTCTAAACAGTACAATCAGCCCCAGCATTTT.

The rearrangement uses TRBV12-3 or TRBV12-4 and TRBJ1-5; possibly TRBD1 for D (6 bases). This CDR3 is built from 14 residues. The V and J ends lost 7 bases and 5 bases respectively, with 15 bases between them. Here the CDR3 DNA reads TGTGCCAGCAACGAGGGGGGCCCGGATCAGCCCCAGCATTTT. This encodes CASNEGGPDQPQHF.

This clonotype was seen a few times. The chain combines TRBV29-1 with TRBJ2-3, with D uncertain. Trimming pared 4 bases from V and 0 bases from J, leaving 11 bases between. Germline CDR1 SQVTM, CDR2 ANQGSEA. This CDR3 contains 14 residues. The CDR3 protein is CSVANDPSTDTQYF. CDR3 DNA: TGCAGCGTTGCCAACGACCCTAGCACAGATACGCAGTATTTT.

This rearrangement joins TRBV19 to TRBJ2-7; D may be TRBD2 (5 bases). V was shortened by 1 base and J by 3 bases, with 7 bases between the two germline ends. Per germline, CDR1 LNHDA and CDR2 SQIVND (reference sequence). CDR3 length: 13 amino acids. CDR3 residues: CASSIGGYYEQYF. DNA of the CDR3: TGTGCCAGTAGTATAGGCGGGTACTACGAGCAGTACTTC.

This clonotype occurred a few times. V gene TRBV6-1 combines with J gene TRBJ1-1; tentatively, D is TRBD1 (5 bases). Trimming took 7 bases from V and 0 from J, leaving 12 bases between them. Germline CDR1 reads MNHNS; CDR2 reads SASEGT. The CDR3 sequence is 14 residues long. Here the CDR3 reads CASTWGRLNTEAFF. For the CDR3, the DNA is TGTGCCAGCACCTGGGGCAGGTTGAACACTGAAGCTTTCTTT.

This clonotype has at least ten counts. V usage is TRBV5-1 and J usage is TRBJ1-2; D is perhaps TRBD1 (6 bases). The CDR3 extends over 14 amino acids. CDR1 is SGHRS, CDR2 YFSETQ, per germline. V shed 4 bases and J shed 0 bases, with 10 bases lying between them. In DNA form, the CDR3 reads TGCGCCAGCAGCCTGGACAGCTCTAACTATGGCTACACCTTC. It specifies CASSLDSSNYGYTF.

V and J are TRBV3-2 and TRBJ2-4; no DNA check was done on the table's D call, TRBD2. TRBV3-2 is given as a pseudogene. CDR3 length: 18 amino acids. As DNA, the CDR3 is TGTGCCAGCAGCGACACTAGCGGGAGACCGCTAGCCAAAAACATTCAGTACTTC. Its protein product is CASSDTSGRPLAKNIQYF.

The rearrangement joins TRBV28 to TRBJ2-1; TRBD1 might be the D (5 bases). Trimming pared 5 bases from V and 2 bases from J, leaving 16 bases between. The CDR3 has 16 residues. Germline lookup yields CDR1 MDHEN and CDR2 SYDVKM. CDR3 residues: CASSPSTEITYNEQFF. The CDR3 nucleotides are TGTGCCAGCAGTCCGTCGACAGAGATAACCTACAATGAGCAGTTCTTC.

This clonotype was counted at least ten times. CDR3 in amino acids: CASSRDRAYQPQHF. Here the CDR3 DNA reads TGTGCCAGCAGCCGTGACAGGGCGTATCAGCCCCAGCATTTT. The V and J genes are TRBV12-3 or TRBV12-4 and TRBJ1-5; 7 nucleotides agree with TRBD1. The CDR3 runs 14 residues. The ends lost 6 bases at V and 5 bases at J; junction bases unmatched: 7.

A few counts support this clonotype. V gene TRBV19 combines with J gene TRBJ1-5, with D tentatively TRBD1 (6 bases). The CDR3 spans 15 residues. V dropped 3 bases and J dropped 7 bases, with 16 bases sitting between them. CDR1 is LNHDA, CDR2 SQIVND, per germline (reference sequence). Here the CDR3 DNA reads TGTGCCAGTAGTATCATTGAGGGGGGGCTACAGCCCCAGCATTTT. The encoded protein is CASSIIEGGLQPQHF.

The chain uses TRBV15 and TRBJ2-7; 8 nucleotides line up with TRBD2. CDR1 is LNHNV and CDR2 is YYDKDF in the germline V gene (reference sequence). After removal of 1 base from V and 2 bases from J, the junction contained 10 bases not matched to a gene. The CDR3 covers 17 residues. The CDR3 nucleotides are TGTGCCACCAGCAGAGCAGTCAGTCTAGCGGGCACCTACGAGCAGTACTTC. Amino acid sequence: CATSRAVSLAGTYEQYF.

Turning to this clonotype: Given a much more abundant clone one base away, this may be a read error. The rearrangement links TRBV10-3 to TRBJ2-5; the match to TRBD2 covers 7 bases. The V gene's germline CDR1 is ENHRY and CDR2 SYGVKD. This CDR3 region has 13 residues. The CDR3 sequence: CVTLRELAETQYF. The CDR3 bases are TGTGTCACACTGCGGGAGCTAGCGGAGACCCAGTACTTC.

This clonotype was detected many times. The chain uses TRBV29-1 and TRBJ1-1; 7 bases agree with TRBD1. J lost 0 bases, V lost 7 bases, and 5 bases had no gene match. The CDR3 covers 13 residues. Per the germline V gene, CDR1 is SQVTM and CDR2 is ANQGSEA. Here the CDR3 reads CSARGGMNTEAFF. The CDR3 DNA sequence: TGCAGCGCCAGAGGGGGCATGAACACTGAAGCTTTCTTT.

This clonotype came up a few times. This sequence joins TRBV28 and TRBJ1-1; D call uncertain. Per the germline V gene, CDR1 is MDHEN and CDR2 is SYDVKM. The germline V and J ends were trimmed by 6 bases and 6 bases, with 11 bases remaining between them. There are 12 residues in the CDR3. CDR3 sequence reads: CASRFTGAEAFF. In DNA, the CDR3 is TGTGCCAGCAGATTCACTGGGGCTGAAGCTTTCTTT.

The V call is TRBV25-1, the J call TRBJ1-1; D is ambiguous. Germline lookup yields CDR1 MGHDK and CDR2 SYGVNS. The ends were cut back, 2 bases at V and 4 bases at J, with 14 bases in the middle. The CDR3 consists of 15 residues. The CDR3 protein is CASSENGILPTEAFF. For the CDR3, the DNA is TGTGCCAGCAGTGAAAACGGGATCCTTCCCACTGAAGCTTTCTTT.

The V and J genes are TRBV27 and TRBJ1-1; 9 bases fit TRBD1. With V trimmed by 8 bases and J by 0 bases, 7 bases remained unmatched. The CDR3 is 15 residues long. Germline V gene data show CDR1 as MNHEY and CDR2 as SMNVEV (reference sequence). The chain's CDR3 is CASRLRTGVNTEAFF. Written as DNA, the CDR3 is TGTGCCAGCCGCCTCAGGACAGGGGTGAACACTGAAGCTTTCTTT.

This clonotype was seen a few times. The chain couples TRBV20-1 to TRBJ2-1; D is undetermined. V shed 0 bases and J shed 7 bases, with 19 bases lying between them. The length of the CDR3 is 16 residues. Germline assignment: CDR1 DFQATT and CDR2 SNEGSKA (reference sequence). CDR3 sequence reads: CSARDHLKGMLNEQFF. The CDR3 nucleotides are TGCAGTGCTAGAGACCACCTGAAGGGAATGTTGAATGAGCAGTTCTTC.

On this clonotype: With a much larger clone just one base away, this may be a read error. This chain joins TRBV5-6 and TRBJ1-2; D remains ambiguous. Per germline, CDR1 SGHDT and CDR2 YYEEEE. This CDR3 comprises 12 residues. CDR3 bases: TGTGCCGGCAGCCGGCCCACCCGTGGCTACACCTTC. It encodes CAGSRPTRGYTF.

This clonotype was seen ten or more times. V gene TRBV29-1 combines with J gene TRBJ2-4; D perhaps matches TRBD1 (6 bases). Trimming removed 6 bases from V and 2 bases from J, with 11 bases in between. The CDR3 has 13 amino acids. Germline V gene sequence: CDR1 SQVTM, CDR2 ANQGSEA. The CDR3 DNA reads TGCAGCGTAGCACAGGGATCCAAAAACATTCAGTACTTC. Translated, it gives CSVAQGSKNIQYF.

This clonotype was picked up many times. CDR3 DNA sequence: TGTGCCAGCAGTGAAGCAGAGGGATTAGCGGGGCTCACCGGGGAGCTGTTTTTT. Its protein is CASSEAEGLAGLTGELFF. V usage is TRBV2 and J usage is TRBJ2-2; 8 nucleotides agree with TRBD2. This CDR3 has 18 residues. V shed 0 bases and J 4 bases; nucleotides not matched to a gene: 10. Germline CDR1 reads SNHLY; CDR2 reads FYNNEI.

The V call is TRBV29-1, the J call TRBJ1-1; D is possibly TRBD1 (6 bases). V was cut by 1 base and J by 0 bases, with 9 bases left in between. In germline, CDR1 is SQVTM, CDR2 ANQGSEA. The CDR3 spans 14 residues. DNA for the CDR3: TGCAGCGTTGAAGTTGGGACAATGAACACTGAAGCTTTCTTT. As protein: CSVEVGTMNTEAFF.

This clonotype was seen more than once but under ten times. The chain carries TRBV20-1 and TRBJ2-7; 11 positions match TRBD2. The V gene end was trimmed by 3 bases and the J gene end by 2 bases; junction bases not matched to a gene: 3. The CDR3 covers 14 residues. The germline V gene has CDR1 DFQATT and CDR2 SNEGSKA (reference sequence). CDR3 bases: TGCAGTGCTAGTAGACTAGCGGGAACCTACGAGCAGTACTTC. Translated: CSASRLAGTYEQYF.

This clonotype was seen ten or more times. The rearrangement uses TRBV12-3 or TRBV12-4 and TRBJ2-2; TRBD2 agrees at 10 bases. Trimming at V came to 7 bases and at J to 7 bases, leaving 12 bases not matched to a gene. The CDR3 totals 16 residues. CDR3 coding DNA: TGTGCCAGCATCAACCCACTAGCGGGGTTGGGCGGGGAGCTGTTTTTT. Translating gives CASINPLAGLGGELFF.

This clonotype appeared many times. The chain is built from TRBV6-1 and TRBJ2-7; D gene ambiguous. V lost 3 bases and J lost 2, with 8 bases in between. From germline, CDR1 is MNHNS and CDR2 SASEGT. CDR3 length equals 13 residues. CDR3 DNA sequence: TGTGCCAGCAGTGAGACGGAGACCTACGAGCAGTACTTC. It yields the protein CASSETETYEQYF.

This clonotype was found a few times. V and J are TRBV11-1 and TRBJ2-2; D may be TRBD2 (5 bases). This CDR3 is 18 amino acids long. The germline gives CDR1 SGHAT, CDR2 FQDESV (reference sequence). Trimming pared 9 bases from V and 0 bases from J, leaving 23 bases between. The CDR3 DNA sequence: TGTGCCAGTACCCCAATTATTAGTTGGACTCCGAACACCGGGGAGCTGTTTTTT. Translated, it gives CASTPIISWTPNTGELFF. Together with reference TRBV11-1 and TRBJ2-2, the CDR3 gives the full variable domain: EAEVAQSPRYKITEKSQAVAFWCDPISGHATLYWYRQILGQGPELLVQFQDESVVDDSQLPKDRFSAERLKGVDSTLKIQPAELGDSAMYLCASTPIISWTPNTGELFFGEGSRLTVL.